This paragraph covers one T cell receptor (beta chain) sequence. The TCRbeta library was prepared with unique molecular identifiers. MiXCR, run by TCRdb on the PCR reads, gives a single entry per CDR3 protein. In the table there are some 340,000 distinct CDR3 sequences, 10% of which are singletons. These data come from a study of T-cell reconstitution after alpha-beta-depleted transplantation in children. V lost 1 base and J 3 bases, leaving 10 bases between the germline ends. CDR3 length: 14 amino acids. Germline V CDR1 and CDR2: MGHDK, SYGVNS. Here the sequenced sample was PBMCs from the stem cell graft donor, taken from the stem cell graft. The chain employs TRBV25-1 and TRBJ2-7; D is unresolved. The TCR comes from a human donor who donated a stem cell graft to a child with acute lymphoblastic leukemia. CDR3 residues: CASSESRYSYEQYF. CDR3 nucleotide sequence: TGTGCCAGCAGTGAATCGCGGTACAGCTACGAGCAGTACTTC.